This T cell receptor beta chain was sequenced for a study of shared clonotypes between healthy human individuals. Notes on the study in general: Represented diversity, genetic and exposure-history alike, was limited by few donors.

Into CD45RA+ naive and CD45RA-negative memory subsets, the CD4+ cells were split. This clone was counted a few times. The antigen remains unidentified. This CDR3 comprises 12 residues. Germline CDR1 and CDR2: SGHRS and YFSETQ. J lost 6 bases, V lost 3 bases, and 0 bases had no gene match. Researchers divided each subset's genomic DNA evenly across several immunoSEQ plates. As handled by the study authors: Junction-only immunoSEQ sequences carried no quality scores, so filtering differed. Profiling relied on immunoSEQ multiplex PCR, and the TCRdb table lists in-frame clones only, not all of them. Clone size and V and J calls were adopted from that table, with D and trimming inferred from the DNA. This table has approximately 2.1 million clones, more than 85% appearing once.

This chain connects TRBV5-1 to TRBJ2-3, with 8 bases identical to TRBD1. The specimen was naive CD4+ T cells from PBMCs. Subset denoted: CD45RA+ positively selected. The sequence was obtained from a man aged 18-30 years in good health. Some clones in this sample may be carry-over from other donors' samples. CDR3 sequence (DNA): TGCGCCAGCAGCTGGGACAGGGATACGCAGTATTTT. Amino acid sequence: CASSWDRDTQYF. Based on the CDR3 plus reference TRBV5-1 and TRBJ2-3, the full variable domain is KAGVTQTPRYLIKTRGQQVTLSCSPISGHRSVSWYQQTPGQGLQFLFEYFSETQRNKGNFPGRFSGRQFSNSRSEMNVSTLELGDSALYLCASSWDRDTQYFGPGTRLTVL.